Listed below are T cell receptor beta chains from one sample, sequenced in a study of T cells expressing NK-cell markers. No DNA is given; TCRdb re-called the 5' RACE reads and lists each CDR3 protein once. The sample features hundreds of thousands of distinct CDR3 sequences, with roughly 3.4% in its top ten. Sequencing was carried out using blood T cells: a sorted CD56 or NKG2C T cell subset, CD4+ or CD8+ T cells, or bulk PBMC T cells (not recorded which). The receptors derive from a man aged 18 to 29 in good health. Both conserved end residues are part of each CDR3. Fields, in order: J gene, V gene, CDR3 length, CDR3 protein.

>TRBJ1-3|TRBV9|17
CASSTAGTDDSGNTIYF
>TRBJ1-6|TRBV12-3/TRBV12-4|16
CASSSRQGAVNSPLHF
>TRBJ2-7|TRBV13|17
CASSLGLGLRRSYEQYF
>TRBJ1-6|TRBV25-1|15
CASSEYRQHNSPLHF
>TRBJ2-7|TRBV20-1|13
CSARTDRYYEQYF
>TRBJ2-2|TRBV28|14
CASREGMVTGELFF
>TRBJ2-7|TRBV7-9|12
CASSLVYAEQYF
>TRBJ2-5|TRBV10-3|15
CAISETSGSGETQYF
>TRBJ2-1|TRBV4-1|17
CASSHLPRREVGNEQFF
>TRBJ2-7|TRBV3-1|14
CASSLRLGAHEQYF
>TRBJ2-5|TRBV5-4|14
CASTLELGGETQYF
>TRBJ2-7|TRBV24-1|15
CATSDHHGGPYEQYF
>TRBJ1-4|TRBV6-2/TRBV6-3|14
CASSSGTEDEKLFF
>TRBJ2-3|TRBV7-2|15
CASSLSGRLADTQYF
>TRBJ2-1|TRBV4-3|16
CASSQESRREGLVLFF
>TRBJ1-3|TRBV6-5|13
CASSYSTLGTIYF
>TRBJ1-5|TRBV3-1|15
CASSQDASVGQPQHF
>TRBJ2-7|TRBV10-3|13
CAISDQVAYEQYF
>TRBJ1-2|TRBV6-5|17
CASSYSKLTSGTGGYTF
>TRBJ2-1|TRBV15|17
CATSRDPAKGSYNEQFF
>TRBJ2-1|TRBV9|14
CASEAGGKYNEQFF
>TRBJ1-1|TRBV12-3/TRBV12-4|13
CATGYQMNTEAFF
>TRBJ2-1|TRBV4-2|15
CASSQERGGSSEQFF
>TRBJ2-1|TRBV15|20
CATSTIRGTSGSRVRNEQFF
>TRBJ2-3|TRBV20-1|15
CSATVRAGGSDTQYF